Following are 14 T cell receptor beta chains from one sample sequenced in a study of immune characteristics of hereditary and idiopathic chronic pancreatitis. Library method: the immunoSEQ multiplex PCR assay. The table comes from immuneACCESS by way of TCRdb, which keeps in-frame sequences with V and J called. Part of the clones is missing from these tables; in studies checked, under half for an unresolved V gene and the rest for unknown reasons. This sample comprises 2,000 or so clones, roughly 73% of them detected only once. The ten largest clones take up roughly 17% of the sample. Pancreas tissue with chronic pancreatitis was obtained from patients having total pancreatectomy with islet autotransplantation (TPIAT). The source material was pancreas tissue with idiopathic chronic pancreatitis. Explained via the paper, the cell subset or site label denotes: chronic pancreatitis without an identified cause. The receptors stem from a human donor with chronic pancreatitis.

The chain recombines TRBV7-2 with TRBJ2-2; 8 positions match TRBD1. The germline CDR1 and CDR2 sequences are SGHTA and FQGNSA. The CDR3 runs to 15 residues. The V and J ends lost 5 bases and 3 bases, in that order; junction bases with no gene match: 5. The CDR3 DNA sequence: TGTGCCAGCAGCGGAGGACAGGGCCACACCGGGGAGCTGTTTTTT. Amino acid sequence: CASSGGQGHTGELFF.

The chain couples TRBV24-1 to TRBJ2-2; no definite D call. The germline V gene has CDR1 KGHDR and CDR2 SFDVKD. V was shortened by 5 bases and J by 8 bases, with 11 bases between the two germline ends. The CDR3 runs to 13 residues. This chain's CDR3 is CATSGLPAGELFF. The CDR3 DNA follows: TGTGCCACCAGTGGGCTTCCTGCGGGGGAGCTGTTTTTT.

The J gene is TRBJ2-7, the V gene TRBV2, with TRBD1 identical over 9 bases. This CDR3 spans 15 amino acids. CDR1 and CDR2 (germline): SNHLY, FYNNEI. V lost 5 bases and J lost 4; bases outside the gene matches: 9. The chain's CDR3 is CASSPLEQGAYEQYF. The CDR3 bases are TGTGCCAGCAGTCCCCTCGAACAGGGGGCTTACGAGCAGTACTTC.

The rearrangement links TRBV11-3 to TRBJ2-1, with 8 bases lining up with TRBD1. The CDR3 spans 14 residues. Germline V gene data show CDR1 as SGHNT and CDR2 as YENEEA. Trimming cost V 5 bases and J 8 bases; bases outside gene matches: 8. The CDR3 loop reads CASSHGQGRDEQFF. The CDR3 DNA follows: TGTGCCAGCAGCCACGGACAGGGTAGGGATGAGCAGTTCTTC. Looking up the rest from reference TRBV11-3 and TRBJ2-1 gives the full variable domain: EAGVVQSPRYKIIEKKQPVAFWCNPISGHNTLYWYLQNLGQGPELLIRYENEEAVDDSQLPKDRFSAERLKGVDSTLKIQPAELGDSAVYLCASSHGQGRDEQFFGPGTRLTVL.

This chain uses TRBV10-3 with TRBJ2-1; TRBD1 agrees at 9 bases. The germline V gene has CDR1 ENHRY and CDR2 SYGVKD. The CDR3 extends over 14 amino acids. V shed 10 bases and J 9 bases; nucleotides not matched to a gene: 13. The CDR3 reads CATDRGRLSGEQFF. CDR3 nucleotide sequence: TGTGCCACTGACAGGGGGAGGCTATCTGGTGAGCAGTTCTTC.

The V gene is TRBV29-1, the J gene TRBJ1-2; TRBD1 aligns across 7 bases. Germline lookup yields CDR1 SQVTM and CDR2 ANQGSEA. The CDR3 has 17 amino acids. V lost 6 bases and J lost 8; bases outside the gene matches: 24. The CDR3: CSVQPPLFAGGGNGYTF. The CDR3 DNA reads as TGCAGCGTACAACCCCCCCTTTTTGCAGGGGGGGGGAACGGCTACACCTTC.

V and J are TRBV29-1 and TRBJ2-7; 7 bases are a match to TRBD1. CDR1 is SQVTM and CDR2 is ANQGSEA in the germline V gene. The CDR3 extends over 13 amino acids. With 6 bases clipped from V and 0 bases from J, the junction kept 5 bases outside the gene matches. The CDR3 DNA reads as TGCAGCGTCATCGGACAGGACTCCTACGAGCAGTACTTC. This encodes CSVIGQDSYEQYF.

The V and J genes are TRBV3-1 (or the pseudogene TRBV3-2) and TRBJ2-2, with D uncertain. The V gene's germline CDR1 is LGHDT and CDR2 YNNKEL (reference sequence). The CDR3 is 15 amino acids. The ends were cut back, 4 bases at V and 1 base at J, with 10 bases in the middle. CDR3 residues: CASSLVLMNTGELFF. In DNA form, the CDR3 reads TGTGCCAGCAGCCTGGTTCTAATGAACACCGGGGAGCTGTTTTTT.

Sample share makes this clone large. This chain joins TRBV5-6 and TRBJ1-1, with a weak D call TRBD1 (5 bases). The CDR3 consists of 12 residues. Germline assignment: CDR1 SGHDT and CDR2 YYEEEE. V was cut by 0 bases and J by 11 bases, with 11 bases left in between. The CDR3 spells CASSLVQGRAFF. DNA of the CDR3: TGTGCCAGCAGCTTGGTGCAGGGAAGGGCTTTCTTT.

The chain joins TRBV7-2 to TRBJ2-1; 9 nucleotides align to TRBD1. This CDR3 contains 16 residues. The germline V gene has CDR1 SGHTA and CDR2 FQGNSA. Trimming at V came to 1 base and at J to 4 bases, leaving 5 bases not matched to a gene. DNA of the CDR3: TGTGCCAGCAGCTTAGTGACAGGGGGGTTGTACAATGAGCAGTTCTTC. Translation gives CASSLVTGGLYNEQFF.

The J gene is TRBJ2-7, the V gene TRBV6-2 or TRBV6-3, with D uncertain. The germline gives CDR1 MNHEY, CDR2 SVGEGT. CDR3 length: 12 amino acids. Trimming stripped 6 bases from V and 1 base from J, with 7 bases between. The CDR3 nucleotides read TGTGCCAGCAGCTCGTATTCCTACGAGCAGTACTTC. Its translation is CASSSYSYEQYF.

The rearrangement links TRBV6-2 or TRBV6-3 to TRBJ2-7; D is possibly TRBD1 (6 bases). Germline V gene data show CDR1 as MNHEY and CDR2 as SVGEGT. V lost 5 bases and J lost 4, with 12 bases in between. The CDR3 totals 13 residues. This CDR3 is CASSQHREYEQYF. The CDR3 bases are TGTGCCAGCAGTCAACACAGGGAGTACGAGCAGTACTTC.

CDR3: CASSQKLGTGNGYTF. The CDR3 DNA follows: TGTGCCAGCAGCCAAAAACTCGGGACAGGGAATGGCTACACCTTC. This chain connects TRBV14 to TRBJ1-2; 9 nucleotides agree with TRBD1. The CDR3 length is 15 residues. Germline values: CDR1 SGHDN, CDR2 FVKESK. Germline trimming cut 2 bases from V and 6 bases from J; bases unmatched to any gene: 7.

V is TRBV6-2 or TRBV6-3 and J is TRBJ2-7; unclear D gene. The CDR3 spans 14 residues. The germline V gene has CDR1 MNHEY and CDR2 SVGEGT. V lost 5 bases, J lost 6 bases, and 17 bases lay in between. The CDR3 loop reads CASSDIAGLSEQYF. The CDR3, as DNA: TGTGCCAGCAGTGACATAGCAGGCCTCTCCGAGCAGTACTTC.